This T cell receptor beta chain derives from a study of blood T cell repertoires in COVID-19. For the study at large: Donors in the United States, Italy and Spain gave samples during acute or convalescent COVID-19.

Followed over time, Seattle patients had been enrolled while infection was active. The CDR3 extends over 15 amino acids. V lost 3 bases and J lost 5; bases outside the gene matches: 7. Germline CDR1 and CDR2: ENHRY and SYGVKD. The data were produced by immunoSEQ multiplex PCR, yet TCRdb's version contains in-frame clones alone and is incomplete. The repertoire includes 110,000 to 150,000 clones, around 75% of them detected once, and roughly 5.1% sits in the top ten. The V gene is TRBV10-3, the J gene TRBJ1-2; 9 bases are shared with TRBD1. The TCR was taken from a woman in her seventies with COVID-19, enrolled during active disease. Material: peripheral blood. CDR3 nucleotides: TGTGCCATCAGTGACCTCGGGACAGGGAATTATGGCTACACCTTC. It is translated as CAISDLGTGNYGYTF.